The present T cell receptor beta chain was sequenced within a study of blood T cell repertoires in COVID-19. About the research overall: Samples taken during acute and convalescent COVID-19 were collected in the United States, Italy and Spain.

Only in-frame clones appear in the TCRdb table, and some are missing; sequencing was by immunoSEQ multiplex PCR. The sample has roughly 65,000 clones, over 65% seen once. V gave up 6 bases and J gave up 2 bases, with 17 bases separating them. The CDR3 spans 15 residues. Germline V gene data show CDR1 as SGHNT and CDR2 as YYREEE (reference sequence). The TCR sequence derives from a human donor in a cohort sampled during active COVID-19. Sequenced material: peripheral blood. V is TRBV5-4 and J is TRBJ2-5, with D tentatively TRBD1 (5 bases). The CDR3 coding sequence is TGTGCCAGCACCCCATCATCAGGGAAACAAGAGACCCAGTACTTC. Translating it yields CASTPSSGKQETQYF.